The 23 T cell receptor beta chains listed next were all sequenced from one sample in a study of blood T cells in healthy people across ages. A second roughly 6 to 12 cycle PCR used barcoded and J-beta primers. TCRdb ran MiXCR on the 5' RACE reads and lists one entry per CDR3 protein. The table lists approximately 350,000 distinct CDR3 sequences, roughly half of them singletons, with 45% to 55% in the top ten. The source material was blood. The receptors originated from a man between 60 and 75 years old in good health.

The rearrangement links TRBV7-2 to TRBJ2-5, with TRBD1 matching 7 bases. Germline V gene sequence: CDR1 SGHTA, CDR2 FQGNSA. The trim removed 2 bases at V and 1 base at J, leaving 4 bases unmatched. The CDR3 sequence is 15 residues long. This CDR3 reads CASSLTGTAQETQYF. CDR3 nucleotide sequence: TGTGCCAGCAGCTTAACCGGGACAGCCCAAGAGACCCAGTACTTC.

V usage is TRBV6-6 and J usage is TRBJ1-2; 12 bases match TRBD1. Germline CDR1 is MNHNY and CDR2 is SVGAGI (reference sequence). With V trimmed by 10 bases and J by 4 bases, 4 bases remained unmatched. This CDR3 contains 13 residues. The CDR3 nucleotides read TGTGCCACGGGGACAGGGGGCGGCTATGGCTACACCTTC. This gives the protein CATGTGGGYGYTF.

This clonotype was recorded a few times. The chain's CDR3 is CASSEYSPSGNEQFF. The CDR3 DNA follows: TGTGCCAGCAGTGAATATAGTCCTAGTGGTAATGAGCAGTTCTTC. This chain joins TRBV25-1 and TRBJ2-1; no clear D gene. V was shortened by 0 bases and J by 7 bases, with 13 bases between the two germline ends. This CDR3 has 15 residues. Germline lookup yields CDR1 MGHDK and CDR2 SYGVNS.

This chain links TRBV12-3 or TRBV12-4 with TRBJ1-2; D is unresolved. The CDR3 spans 13 residues. V gave up 3 bases and J gave up 5 bases, with 10 bases separating them. The CDR3 sequence is CASSFPGGYGYTF. DNA of the CDR3: TGTGCCAGCAGTTTTCCGGGCGGGTATGGCTACACCTTC.

The chain links TRBV7-2 to TRBJ1-1, with no clear D. The CDR3 covers 17 residues. CDR1 and CDR2 (germline): SGHTA, FQGNSA. The V gene lost 1 base and the J gene lost 4 bases, with 19 bases spanning the gap. CDR3 protein: CASSLGGLGGVGTEAFF. The CDR3 DNA sequence: TGTGCCAGCAGCTTAGGTGGTTTGGGCGGCGTAGGCACTGAAGCTTTCTTT.

This clonotype appeared a few times. The chain combines TRBV29-1 with TRBJ2-5, with D possibly matching TRBD2 (6 bases). This CDR3 has 14 residues. V dropped 6 bases and J dropped 11 bases, with 25 bases sitting between them. CDR1 is SQVTM, CDR2 ANQGSEA, per germline. The CDR3: CSVQKVTRPREQYF. CDR3 sequence (DNA): TGCAGCGTCCAGAAGGTTACCCGCCCTCGGGAGCAGTACTTC.

This sequence joins TRBV3-1 and TRBJ2-5, with D perhaps TRBD2 (6 bases). From germline, CDR1 is LGHDT and CDR2 YNNKEL (reference sequence). CDR3 length: 16 amino acids. With 2 bases removed from V and 2 bases from J, the gap between germline ends came to 15 bases. CDR3: CASSQTGLTIQETQYF. The CDR3 DNA is TGTGCCAGCAGCCAAACGGGACTGACGATACAAGAGACCCAGTACTTC.

A word on this clonotype: Relative to the germline gene, one junction end is altered; a read error may explain this. The chain links TRBV18 to TRBJ2-5; 8 bases map to TRBD1. The germline V gene encodes CDR1 KGHSH and CDR2 LQKENI. CDR3 size: 13 residues. CDR3 amino acids: CASASGQGEAQYF. DNA for the CDR3: TGTGCCAGCGCATCCGGACAGGGAGAGGCCCAGTACTTC.

The CDR3 loop reads CASRLEGYTEAFF. The CDR3 nucleotides read TGTGCCAGCAGATTAGAAGGCTACACTGAAGCTTTCTTT. The chain carries TRBV28 and TRBJ1-1; D ambiguous. CDR1 is MDHEN and CDR2 is SYDVKM in the germline V gene. Trimming cost V 6 bases and J 3 bases, with 11 bases left between them. The CDR3 runs 13 residues.

This chain uses TRBV24-1 with TRBJ2-5; no definite D call. The CDR3 is 15 residues long. V dropped 2 bases and J dropped 1 base, with 10 bases sitting between them. CDR1 KGHDR and CDR2 SFDVKD come from the germline V gene. The CDR3 spells CATSDSAVIQETQYF. The CDR3 nucleotides read TGTGCCACCAGTGATTCGGCAGTGATCCAAGAGACCCAGTACTTC.

This chain links TRBV20-1 with TRBJ2-7, with D tentatively TRBD1 or TRBD2 (5 bases each). Germline-derived CDR1 and CDR2 are DFQATT and SNEGSKA (reference sequence). This CDR3 comprises 14 residues. V was cut by 6 bases and J by 0 bases, with 15 bases left in between. As DNA, the CDR3 is TGCAGTGCACTCCTGGGACGGAGCTCCTACGAGCAGTACTTC. As protein: CSALLGRSSYEQYF.

This sequence joins TRBV28 and TRBJ1-2; D gene ambiguous. Germline V lookup: CDR1 MDHEN, CDR2 SYDVKM. The V and J ends lost 6 bases and 4 bases respectively, with 18 bases between them. This CDR3 is built from 15 residues. The DNA for the CDR3 is TGTGCCAGCAGCTTGGTCGGTAGGGCCGGCTATGGCTACACCTTC. Translation: CASSLVGRAGYGYTF.

This clonotype was found a few times. The genes are TRBV20-1 and TRBJ2-7; D may be TRBD2 (6 bases). Germline V gene data show CDR1 as DFQATT and CDR2 as SNEGSKA (reference sequence). Trimming removed 6 bases at V and 3 bases at J, with 18 bases between. This CDR3 is 14 amino acids long. As DNA, the CDR3 is TGCAGTGCCCCGACGGCGGGAAAGGACTACGAGCAGTACTTC. Translated, it gives CSAPTAGKDYEQYF.

In this sample, this clonotype turned up a few times. This chain connects TRBV7-2 to TRBJ2-1; D perhaps matches TRBD2 (6 bases). Germline-derived CDR1 and CDR2 are SGHTA and FQGNSA. The CDR3 totals 15 residues. Trimming removed 6 bases from V and 10 bases from J, with 22 bases in between. The CDR3 bases are TGTGCCAGCAGGTCTGGGGGGTTCAGGTCGGGGGAGCAGTTCTTC. Protein product: CASRSGGFRSGEQFF.

There are a few counts of this clonotype. The chain uses TRBV5-1 and TRBJ1-2; 7 bases match TRBD1. Unmatched junction bases numbered 8, after V lost 0 bases and J lost 0 bases. Per germline, CDR1 SGHRS and CDR2 YFSETQ. This CDR3 has 17 amino acids. CDR3 loop: CASSLEAGGITNYGYTF. CDR3 DNA: TGCGCCAGCAGCTTGGAGGCAGGGGGGATTACTAACTATGGCTACACCTTC.

The chain employs TRBV20-1 and TRBJ1-2; 9 nucleotides match TRBD1. The CDR3 length is 14 residues. The V gene end was trimmed by 5 bases and the J gene end by 8 bases; junction bases not matched to a gene: 12. Germline CDR1 and CDR2: DFQATT and SNEGSKA (reference sequence). CDR3 nucleotide sequence: TGCAGTGCTCCCAAACAGGGGGCACAGGGGGGCTACACCTTC. Residues: CSAPKQGAQGGYTF.

This clonotype was detected a few times. The chain employs TRBV20-1 and TRBJ2-7; 9 nucleotides agree with TRBD1. This CDR3 region has 13 residues. V was pared by 6 bases and J by 6 bases, with 9 bases of the junction left unmatched. Per germline, CDR1 DFQATT and CDR2 SNEGSKA (reference sequence). Here the CDR3 reads CSAPPGQGCEQYF. In nucleotides, the CDR3 is TGCAGTGCGCCACCGGGACAGGGCTGCGAGCAGTACTTC.

V usage is TRBV6-5 and J usage is TRBJ1-2; the D is unclear. With 5 bases removed from V and 8 bases from J, the gap between germline ends came to 15 bases. The CDR3 has 13 residues. CDR1 is MNHEY, CDR2 SVGAGI, per germline. CDR3 nucleotide sequence: TGTGCCAGCAGTCCCACTGCGAGCGCGGGCTACACCTTC. It encodes CASSPTASAGYTF.

The V gene is TRBV20-1, the J gene TRBJ2-7; D unresolved. The CDR3 sequence is 14 residues long. Germline V gives CDR1 DFQATT, CDR2 SNEGSKA (reference sequence). V dropped 0 bases and J dropped 0 bases, with 9 bases sitting between them. CDR3 nucleotide sequence: TGCAGTGCTAGAGATCGGCAGACCTCCTACGAGCAGTACTTC. Translation: CSARDRQTSYEQYF.

CDR3 amino acids: CASSHGDHEGLYGYTF. CDR3 DNA: TGTGCCAGCAGCCATGGAGACCATGAAGGGCTATATGGCTACACCTTC. This rearrangement joins TRBV12-3 or TRBV12-4 to TRBJ1-2; D is ambiguous. The CDR3 has 16 residues. Trimming pared 6 bases from V and 5 bases from J, leaving 22 bases between.

The rearrangement uses TRBV20-1 and TRBJ2-3; 13 nucleotides line up with TRBD2. V trimming: 3 bases; J trimming: 3 bases; junction bases outside the gene matches: 3. The CDR3 totals 15 residues. Germline V lookup: CDR1 DFQATT, CDR2 SNEGSKA (reference sequence). CDR3 in amino acids: CSASRTSGSTDTQYF. Here the CDR3 DNA reads TGCAGTGCTAGCCGGACTAGCGGGAGTACAGATACGCAGTATTTT.

This chain connects TRBV20-1 to TRBJ2-5; possible D gene TRBD1, 7 bases. V was shortened by 2 bases and J by 1 base, with 14 bases between the two germline ends. CDR1 DFQATT and CDR2 SNEGSKA come from the germline V gene (reference sequence). The CDR3 has 15 amino acids. This chain's CDR3 is CSARSDRDFQETQYF. The DNA for the CDR3 is TGCAGTGCTAGATCTGACAGGGACTTCCAAGAGACCCAGTACTTC.

The chain couples TRBV15 to TRBJ1-2, with D hard to call. The V end lost 11 bases, the J end lost 3 bases, and 10 bases lay between the germline ends. Germline assignment: CDR1 LNHNV and CDR2 YYDKDF (reference sequence). The CDR3 loop spans 11 amino acids. In DNA, the CDR3 is TGTGCCGCCCAAGGCGACTATGGCTACACCTTC. Translating it yields CAAQGDYGYTF.